Each of the 10 T cell receptor beta chains below was sequenced from the same sample in a study of cytomegalovirus exposure and HLA in healthy donors. 13 Jbeta primers and 60 Vbeta primers were used for the PCR. Measured with immunoSEQ multiplex PCR; TCRdb has only the in-frame clones, and not every one. The sample yields approximately 200,000 clones, about 82% seen once. Sample: PBMCs. The receptors originated from a woman in her forties or fifties in good health and CMV-seronegative.

The chain links TRBV30 to TRBJ1-4, with a weak D call TRBD1 (5 bases). The germline V gene encodes CDR1 GTSNPN and CDR2 SVGIG (reference sequence). The V and J ends lost 2 bases and 7 bases respectively, with 20 bases between them. The CDR3 is 16 residues long. The chain's CDR3 is CAWSPNFRGRGEKLFF. In DNA form, the CDR3 reads TGTGCCTGGAGTCCCAACTTTCGAGGAAGGGGTGAAAAACTGTTTTTT. The entire variable domain, with the rest obtained from reference TRBV30 and TRBJ1-4, is as follows: SQTIHQWPATLVQPVGSPLSLECTVEGTSNPNLYWYRQAAGRGLQLLFYSVGIGQISSEVPQNLSASRPQDRQFILSSKKLLLSDSGFYLCAWSPNFRGRGEKLFFGSGTQLSVL.

This clone was recorded once. The genes are TRBV11-3 and TRBJ2-3; tentatively, D is TRBD1 (6 bases). V dropped 4 bases and J dropped 1 base, with 9 bases sitting between them. This CDR3 is 14 amino acids long. Germline-derived CDR1 and CDR2 are SGHNT and YENEEA. CDR3 coding DNA: TGTGCCAGCAGCTCACGGACAGGCACAGATACGCAGTATTTT. This encodes CASSSRTGTDTQYF.

Regarding this clone: The same CDR3 is also encoded by other DNA sequences in this sample. The V gene is TRBV6-5, the J gene TRBJ2-1; 12 bases are a match to TRBD2. The germline V gene has CDR1 MNHEY and CDR2 SVGAGI. The V and J ends lost 9 bases and 8 bases, in that order; junction bases with no gene match: 8. The CDR3 length is 14 residues. The CDR3, as DNA: TGTGCCAGTAGTCCTAGCGGGAGGGGGCATGAGCAGTTCTTC. As protein: CASSPSGRGHEQFF.

The V gene is TRBV14, the J gene TRBJ1-2; D is undetermined. The germline V gene has CDR1 SGHDN and CDR2 FVKESK. V shed 2 bases and J shed 3 bases, with 13 bases lying between them. This CDR3 spans 15 amino acids. The CDR3 sequence: CASSQHLGQDYGYTF. In DNA, the CDR3 is TGTGCCAGCAGCCAACACCTTGGGCAGGACTATGGCTACACCTTC.

The table lists this clone with a few counts. The V and J genes are TRBV9 and TRBJ2-5; 7 bases agree with TRBD1. J gave up 2 bases and V 3 bases, and 4 bases lay outside the gene matches. The CDR3 runs 14 residues. Germline V gives CDR1 SGDLS, CDR2 YYNGEE. CDR3: CASSETGVQETQYF. The DNA of the CDR3 is TGTGCCAGCAGCGAAACAGGGGTACAAGAGACCCAGTACTTC.

The V and J genes are TRBV29-1 and TRBJ2-7, with TRBD1 as a possible D gene (5 bases). There are 13 residues in the CDR3. V gave up 1 base and J gave up 4 bases, with 11 bases separating them. Germline V gives CDR1 SQVTM, CDR2 ANQGSEA. CDR3 nucleotides: TGCAGCGTTGAAGGGGGCACCGATTACGAGCAGTACTTC. This translates into CSVEGGTDYEQYF.

This sequence joins TRBV5-8 and TRBJ2-7; weak D call: TRBD2 (5 bases). This CDR3 has 16 amino acids. Between the trimmed V and J ends, which lost 0 bases and 6 bases, there was a span of 19 bases. Germline CDR1 reads SGHTS; CDR2 reads YDEGEE. The CDR3 spells CASSLGLGGPSIEQYF. The CDR3 bases are TGTGCCAGCAGCTTGGGCTTGGGCGGGCCCTCTATCGAGCAGTACTTC.

The chain carries TRBV25-1 and TRBJ2-3; no definite D call. The CDR3 is 11 amino acids. V lost 3 bases and J 5 bases, leaving 3 bases between the germline ends. The germline CDR1 and CDR2 sequences are MGHDK and SYGVNS. CDR3 DNA sequence: TGTGCCAGCAGTGATCGAGATACGCAGTATTTT. This encodes CASSDRDTQYF. The full variable domain, rest sourced from reference TRBV25-1 and TRBJ2-3, is EADIYQTPRYLVIGTGKKITLECSQTMGHDKMYWYQQDPGMELHLIHYSYGVNSTEKGDLSSESTVSRIRTEHFPLTLESARPSHTSQYLCASSDRDTQYFGPGTRLTVL.

V usage is TRBV5-5 and J usage is TRBJ2-7; D is unclear. Germline CDR1 and CDR2: SGHKS and YYEKEE (reference sequence). This CDR3 region has 14 residues. Trimming removed 2 bases from V and 3 bases from J, with 12 bases in between. CDR3 DNA sequence: TGTGCCAGCAGCTTATTGGTGGCTTTCTACGAGCAGTACTTC. Translating it yields CASSLLVAFYEQYF.

The V call is TRBV19, the J call TRBJ1-5; a possible D gene is TRBD1 (5 bases). This CDR3 spans 15 amino acids. Germline loops: CDR1 LNHDA, CDR2 SQIVND (reference sequence). Trimming removed 8 bases at V and 0 bases at J, with 14 bases between. CDR3 in DNA: TGTGCCAGTGGGTTTGGGGCTCATAGCAATCAGCCCCAGCATTTT. Translating gives CASGFGAHSNQPQHF.